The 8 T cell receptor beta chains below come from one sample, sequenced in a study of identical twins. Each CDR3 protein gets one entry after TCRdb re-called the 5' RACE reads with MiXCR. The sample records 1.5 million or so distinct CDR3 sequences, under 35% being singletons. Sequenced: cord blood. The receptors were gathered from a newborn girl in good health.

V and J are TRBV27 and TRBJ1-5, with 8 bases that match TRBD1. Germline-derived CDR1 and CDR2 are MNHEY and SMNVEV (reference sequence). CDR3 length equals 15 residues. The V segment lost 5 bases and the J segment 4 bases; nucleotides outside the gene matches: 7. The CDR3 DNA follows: TGTGCCAGCAGTCCCGCCACAGGGGGGAATCAGCCCCAGCATTTT. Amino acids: CASSPATGGNQPQHF.

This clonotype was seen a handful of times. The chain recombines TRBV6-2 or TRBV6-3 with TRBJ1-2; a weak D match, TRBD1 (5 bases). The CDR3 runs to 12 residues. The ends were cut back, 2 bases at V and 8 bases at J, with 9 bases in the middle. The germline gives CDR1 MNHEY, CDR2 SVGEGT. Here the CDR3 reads CASSYEGTGYTF. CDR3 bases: TGTGCCAGCAGTTACGAGGGGACCGGCTACACCTTC.

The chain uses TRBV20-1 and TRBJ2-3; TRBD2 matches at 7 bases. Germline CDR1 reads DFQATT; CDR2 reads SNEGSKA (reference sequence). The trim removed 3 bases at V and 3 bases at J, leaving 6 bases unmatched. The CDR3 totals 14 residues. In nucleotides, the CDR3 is TGCAGTGCTAGGAATAGCGGGCGTACAGATACGCAGTATTTT. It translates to CSARNSGRTDTQYF.

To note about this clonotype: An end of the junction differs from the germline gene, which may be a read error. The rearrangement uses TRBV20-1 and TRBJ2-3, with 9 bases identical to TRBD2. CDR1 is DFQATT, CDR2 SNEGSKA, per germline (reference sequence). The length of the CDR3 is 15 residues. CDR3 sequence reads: CSARDPSGRTDAQYF. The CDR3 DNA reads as TGCAGTGCTAGAGATCCCAGCGGGAGGACAGATGCGCAGTATTTT.

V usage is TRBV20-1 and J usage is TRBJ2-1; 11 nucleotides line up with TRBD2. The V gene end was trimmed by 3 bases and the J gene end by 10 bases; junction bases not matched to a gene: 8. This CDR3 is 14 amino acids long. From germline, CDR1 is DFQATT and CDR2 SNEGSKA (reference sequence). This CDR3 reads CSASPASGRWEQFF. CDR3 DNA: TGCAGTGCTAGCCCTGCTAGCGGGAGGTGGGAGCAGTTCTTC.

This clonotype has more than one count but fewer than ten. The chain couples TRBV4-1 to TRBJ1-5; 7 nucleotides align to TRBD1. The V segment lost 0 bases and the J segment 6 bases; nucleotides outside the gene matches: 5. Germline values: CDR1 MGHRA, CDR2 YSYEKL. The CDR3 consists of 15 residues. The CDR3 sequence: CASSQEDRIGQPQHF. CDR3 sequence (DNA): TGCGCCAGCAGCCAAGAGGACAGGATCGGTCAGCCCCAGCATTTT.

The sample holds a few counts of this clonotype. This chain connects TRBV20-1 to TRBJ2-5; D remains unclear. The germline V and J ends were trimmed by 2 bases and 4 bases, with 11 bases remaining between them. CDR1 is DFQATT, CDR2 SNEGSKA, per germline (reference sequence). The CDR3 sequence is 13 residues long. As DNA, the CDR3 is TGCAGTGCTAGATATTCAGGAAGAGAGACCCAGTACTTC. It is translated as CSARYSGRETQYF.

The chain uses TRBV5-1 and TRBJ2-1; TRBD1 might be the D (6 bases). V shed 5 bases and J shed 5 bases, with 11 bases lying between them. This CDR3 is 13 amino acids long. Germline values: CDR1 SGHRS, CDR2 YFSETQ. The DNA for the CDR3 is TGCGCCAGCAGACCGGACAGACACAATGAGCAGTTCTTC. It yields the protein CASRPDRHNEQFF.